This T cell receptor beta chain was observed in a study of CD8+ T cells in alopecia areata. Study-level points and caveats: It was less clear whether patients shared TCRs than it was in mice, possibly because of HLA. Scalp samples also yield sequences from resident alphabeta T cells of normal skin.

RNA was isolated and reverse transcribed to cDNA, the sequencing template. The assay was immunoSEQ multiplex PCR, and TCRdb's table has in-frame clones only and misses some. The sample yields 110,000 to 150,000 clones, around two thirds seen once. As regards this clone: Its antigen is not known.

Per germline, CDR1 MNHEY and CDR2 SMNVEV (reference sequence). This CDR3 comprises 15 residues. V dropped 9 bases and J dropped 5; count of bases not matched to a gene: 13. Material for sequencing was CD8+ T cells sorted from blood. The chain employs TRBV27 and TRBJ2-1; 7 nucleotides match TRBD1. The receptor comes from a human donor in good health. In DNA, the CDR3 is TGTGCCAGGACTAAAATAAGGGGGCGCAACAATGAGCAGTTCTTC. It yields the protein CARTKIRGRNNEQFF.